The 8 T cell receptor beta chains below come from one sample, sequenced in a study of CD8+CD57+ T cells in acquired aplastic anemia. CDR3 and TCR beta VDJ profiling relied on genomic DNA as the template. MiXCR, run by TCRdb on the reads, gives a single entry per CDR3 protein. The table includes 170,000 or so distinct CDR3 sequences, about three fifths detected once. All sequencing subjects had displayed CD8+CD57+ cell expansion on flow cytometry. The material sequenced was sorted CD4+, CD8+, or CD8+CD57+ T cells (not recorded which) from PBMCs. The source of these receptors is a human donor with aplastic anemia.

This clonotype showed up just a few times. Here the CDR3 reads CSVAAGPSSYEQYF. For the CDR3, the DNA is TGCAGCGTGGCGGCAGGGCCCTCCTCCTACGAGCAGTACTTC. The V gene is TRBV29-1, the J gene TRBJ2-7; possibly TRBD1 for D (5 bases). Trimming removed 6 bases from V and 0 bases from J, with 15 bases in between. The CDR3 covers 14 residues. Germline loops: CDR1 SQVTM, CDR2 ANQGSEA.

Many counts were recorded for this clonotype. J is TRBJ2-7 and V is TRBV4-1; TRBD1 agrees at 7 bases. The junction had 6 bases not matched to a gene; V was cut back by 3 bases and J by 1 base. Germline V gene sequence: CDR1 MGHRA, CDR2 YSYEKL. CDR3 length: 15 amino acids. The CDR3 sequence is CASSHTGVGSYEQYF. The CDR3, as DNA: TGCGCCAGCAGCCATACAGGGGTAGGGTCCTACGAGCAGTACTTC.

This rearrangement joins TRBV7-4 to TRBJ2-5, with TRBD1 as a possible D gene (6 bases). V was clipped by 5 bases and J by 9 bases, with 16 bases between them. The CDR3 length is 13 residues. Looked up from germline, CDR1 is SGHVT and CDR2 is SQSDAQ. The CDR3 DNA follows: TGTGCCAGCAGCCCACAGGGTTCGAAGGCCCAGTACTTC. Its protein product is CASSPQGSKAQYF.

With respect to this clonotype: The conserved final phenylalanine or tryptophan is absent from the CDR3, which likely points to a read error. The rearrangement joins TRBV7-9 to TRBJ2-1; a weak D match, TRBD2 (6 bases). The CDR3 extends over 15 amino acids. V lost 5 bases and J 8 bases, leaving 19 bases between the germline ends. CDR1 and CDR2 from the germline V gene are SEHNR and FQNEAQ (reference sequence). The CDR3 region is CASSTRGLQGDEQFV. The CDR3 DNA reads TGTGCCAGCAGCACTCGAGGACTACAAGGGGATGAGCAGTTCGTC.

J is TRBJ1-1 and V is TRBV5-1; D unclear. Per germline, CDR1 SGHRS and CDR2 YFSETQ. This CDR3 contains 14 residues. V was pared by 0 bases and J by 1 base, with 7 bases between. CDR3 sequence (DNA): TGCGCCAGCAGCTTGGATAACCAGAACACTGAAGCTTTCTTT. It specifies CASSLDNQNTEAFF. Variable domain in full (rest from reference TRBV5-1 and TRBJ1-1): KAGVTQTPRYLIKTRGQQVTLSCSPISGHRSVSWYQQTPGQGLQFLFEYFSETQRNKGNFPGRFSGRQFSNSRSEMNVSTLELGDSALYLCASSLDNQNTEAFFGQGTRLTVV.

The rearrangement joins TRBV19 to TRBJ1-2; D gene uncertain. V was shortened by 7 bases and J by 6 bases, with 12 bases between the two germline ends. This CDR3 comprises 12 residues. Germline V gives CDR1 LNHDA, CDR2 SQIVND (reference sequence). This CDR3 reads CASTRVGNGYTF. CDR3 DNA: TGTGCCAGTACACGGGTAGGGAATGGCTACACCTTC. Full variable domain (rest looked up from reference TRBV19 and TRBJ1-2): DGGITQSPKYLFRKEGQNVTLSCEQNLNHDAMYWYRQDPGQGLRLIYYSQIVNDFQKGDIAEGYSVSREKKESFPLTVTSAQKNPTAFYLCASTRVGNGYTFGSGTRLTVV.

The chain links TRBV7-9 to TRBJ2-7; 8 nucleotides align to TRBD2. V lost 7 bases, J lost 6 bases, and 20 bases stayed unmatched. Germline V gene lookup returns CDR1 SEHNR and CDR2 FQNEAQ (reference sequence). The length of the CDR3 is 17 residues. CDR3 sequence: CASTNVEGLGGGGEQYF. The CDR3 DNA reads TGTGCCAGCACGAATGTCGAGGGACTAGGTGGGGGAGGCGAGCAGTACTTC.

Notes on this clonotype: An end of the junction does not agree with germline; a read error may underlie this. J is TRBJ2-1 and V is TRBV20-1; D gene ambiguous. There are 11 residues in the CDR3. Germline V gene lookup returns CDR1 DFQATT and CDR2 SNEGSKA (reference sequence). Written as DNA, the CDR3 is TGCAGTGCTAGATGGTACAATGAGCAGTCCTTC. Translated: CSARWYNEQSF.